This T cell receptor beta chain was recovered during a study of T cell changes during pregnancy in multiple sclerosis. Only in-frame clones appear in the TCRdb table, and some are missing; sequencing was by immunoSEQ multiplex PCR. The sample contains about 130,000 clones, 90% to 96% of which appear only once. The CDR3 covers 14 residues. The V end lost 4 bases, the J end lost 0 bases, and 10 bases lay between the germline ends. Germline V gives CDR1 LNHDA, CDR2 SQIVND (reference sequence). The starting material was peripheral blood, obtained after pregnancy. The chain carries TRBV19 and TRBJ2-7, with D possibly matching TRBD1 (6 bases). This TCR was recovered from a female donor with multiple sclerosis, enrolled in a pregnancy study. CDR3 region: CASSNSQGSYEQYF. CDR3 sequence (DNA): TGTGCCAGTAGTAACTCACAGGGCTCCTACGAGCAGTACTTC.